A selection of T cell receptor beta chains follows, all from one sample in a study of T cell responses to AZD1222 COVID-19 vaccine. Using immunoSEQ multiplex PCR, the repertoire was profiled, and TCRdb retains in-frame clones only, with some absent. The profile shows more than 140,000 clones, 93% of them singletons. The sequenced sample was peripheral blood, obtained on day 0 of MenACWY control vaccination. All receptors derive from an adult in good health. Each CDR3 is given without its conserved first and last residue.

v_gene: TRBV30; j_gene: TRBJ1-1; CDR3aa: AWRQDRQGAF
v_gene: TRBV4-2; j_gene: TRBJ2-1; CDR3aa: ASSQVGLAESYNEQF
v_gene: TRBV3-1/TRBV3-2; j_gene: TRBJ2-1; CDR3aa: ASSQDPGYNEQF
v_gene: TRBV5-1; j_gene: TRBJ2-3; CDR3aa: ASSPRLASTDTQY
v_gene: TRBV29-1; j_gene: TRBJ2-7; CDR3aa: SVENGGKNEQY
v_gene: TRBV9; j_gene: TRBJ1-5; CDR3aa: ASSVDGYSNQPQH
v_gene: TRBV5-4; j_gene: TRBJ2-7; CDR3aa: ASSLNSQYEQY
v_gene: TRBV11-2; j_gene: TRBJ1-1; CDR3aa: ASSVKLTGNTEAF
v_gene: TRBV29-1; j_gene: TRBJ1-1; CDR3aa: SVYPGLLNTEAF
v_gene: TRBV15; j_gene: TRBJ2-1; CDR3aa: ATSRTRVDTNEQF
v_gene: TRBV7-9; j_gene: TRBJ2-2; CDR3aa: ASSLRSGLAGDTGELF
v_gene: TRBV15; j_gene: TRBJ1-2; CDR3aa: ATSRASGSVYGYT
v_gene: TRBV5-4; j_gene: TRBJ1-2; CDR3aa: ASSLEDGYGYT
v_gene: TRBV5-8; j_gene: TRBJ2-3; CDR3aa: ASSLAEIDTQY
v_gene: TRBV5-4; j_gene: TRBJ2-5; CDR3aa: ASSLAGTETQY
v_gene: TRBV2; j_gene: TRBJ1-5; CDR3aa: ASSENPQVDQPQH
v_gene: TRBV6-1; j_gene: TRBJ2-7; CDR3aa: ASSEALAGTYEQY
v_gene: TRBV6-5; j_gene: TRBJ2-7; CDR3aa: ASTRGVRDEQY
v_gene: TRBV5-4; j_gene: TRBJ1-1; CDR3aa: ATSGLALLHTEAF
v_gene: TRBV6-2/TRBV6-3; j_gene: TRBJ1-1; CDR3aa: ASSYRDVWTEAF
v_gene: TRBV9; j_gene: TRBJ1-1; CDR3aa: ASSVAPTMNTEAF
v_gene: TRBV4-2; j_gene: TRBJ2-1; CDR3aa: ASSQDSYNEQF
v_gene: TRBV4-1; j_gene: TRBJ1-4; CDR3aa: ASSQDPGATNEKLF
v_gene: TRBV9; j_gene: TRBJ1-2; CDR3aa: ASSVGMGNYGYT
v_gene: TRBV6-5; j_gene: TRBJ1-1; CDR3aa: ASRRDTEAF
v_gene: TRBV7-3; j_gene: TRBJ1-1; CDR3aa: ASSLLRWTEAF
v_gene: TRBV7-9; j_gene: TRBJ2-1; CDR3aa: ASRSKASGRGEQF
v_gene: TRBV14; j_gene: TRBJ1-2; CDR3aa: ASSRRSLTFADGYT
v_gene: TRBV7-2; j_gene: TRBJ2-3; CDR3aa: ASSPDRGTDTQY
v_gene: TRBV7-9; j_gene: TRBJ2-1; CDR3aa: ASSLDSSYNEQF
v_gene: TRBV11-3; j_gene: TRBJ2-3; CDR3aa: ASSLGTDTQY
v_gene: TRBV9; j_gene: TRBJ2-3; CDR3aa: ASSRLAGSLDTQY
v_gene: TRBV6-5; j_gene: TRBJ1-1; CDR3aa: ATSRAGSNTEAF
v_gene: TRBV30; j_gene: TRBJ1-1; CDR3aa: AWRRGLNTEAF
v_gene: TRBV5-1; j_gene: TRBJ1-4; CDR3aa: ASSSNDRDEKLF
v_gene: TRBV12-3/TRBV12-4; j_gene: TRBJ2-5; CDR3aa: ASSFSETQY
v_gene: TRBV29-1; j_gene: TRBJ1-1; CDR3aa: SVALGNTEAF
v_gene: TRBV7-6; j_gene: TRBJ1-4; CDR3aa: ASSSRGTAVPSFEKLF
v_gene: TRBV4-1; j_gene: TRBJ1-5; CDR3aa: ASSQDDGGQLNQPQH
v_gene: TRBV7-2; j_gene: TRBJ1-1; CDR3aa: ASSPRTGGINTEAF
v_gene: TRBV7-8; j_gene: TRBJ1-5; CDR3aa: ASSLANRETFQPQH
v_gene: TRBV3-1/TRBV3-2; j_gene: TRBJ1-6; CDR3aa: ASSPTDNSPLH
v_gene: TRBV5-1; j_gene: TRBJ1-1; CDR3aa: ASSLDPGTEAF